The 32 T cell receptor beta chains below come from one sample, sequenced in a study of cytomegalovirus exposure and HLA in healthy donors. Sequenced by immunoSEQ multiplex PCR; TCRdb stores in-frame clones only, minus some. The table includes about 340,000 clones, 75% to 90% detected once. Sequenced material: PBMCs. The receptors here all came from a woman between 18 and 30 years old in good health and CMV-seronegative.

This clone has just a few counts. The chain combines TRBV20-1 with TRBJ2-2; TRBD2 is a possible D gene (5 bases). With 7 bases removed from V and 6 bases from J, the gap between germline ends came to 9 bases. This CDR3 has 11 amino acids. CDR1 is DFQATT, CDR2 SNEGSKA, per germline (reference sequence). The chain's CDR3 is CSGERPGELFF. In DNA form, the CDR3 reads TGCAGTGGGGAGCGCCCCGGGGAGCTGTTTTTT.

The chain recombines TRBV2 with TRBJ2-7; 14 positions agree with TRBD2. The V gene's germline CDR1 is SNHLY and CDR2 FYNNEI. J gave up 3 bases and V 10 bases, and 11 bases lay outside the gene matches. The CDR3 is 16 amino acids. The CDR3 loop reads CATKGTSGRGGYEQYF. CDR3 coding DNA: TGTGCCACCAAGGGGACTAGCGGGAGAGGGGGCTACGAGCAGTACTTC.

This chain links TRBV5-6 with TRBJ2-1; a possible D gene is TRBD1 (6 bases). Trimming took off 4 bases at V and 6 bases at J, with 17 bases between the two ends. CDR1 and CDR2 from the germline V gene are SGHDT and YYEEEE. This CDR3 has 15 residues. CDR3 sequence: CASSTQGAVSNEQFF. CDR3 in DNA: TGTGCCAGCAGCACACAGGGTGCAGTAAGCAATGAGCAGTTCTTC.

The V call is TRBV7-2, the J call TRBJ2-5; possible D gene TRBD2, 5 bases. Germline lookup yields CDR1 SGHTA and CDR2 FQGNSA. The CDR3 extends over 12 amino acids. V was shortened by 9 bases and J by 5 bases, with 13 bases between the two germline ends. The CDR3, as DNA: TGTGCCAGTGCTGGCGGGTGGGAGACCCAGTACTTC. Protein: CASAGGWETQYF.

The chain uses TRBV28 and TRBJ1-1; no reliable D call. The CDR3 has 13 amino acids. Germline CDR1 and CDR2: MDHEN and SYDVKM. V was shortened by 2 bases and J by 11 bases, with 15 bases between the two germline ends. In DNA, the CDR3 is TGTGCCAGCAGTTTAACCGCCGGGAGGGTGGCTTTCTTT. As protein: CASSLTAGRVAFF.

This chain uses TRBV18 with TRBJ1-1; 7 positions match TRBD1. The CDR3 is made up of 15 amino acids. Germline V CDR1 and CDR2: KGHSH, LQKENI. V shed 2 bases and J 11 bases; nucleotides not matched to a gene: 14. CDR3 amino acids: CASSPITDRAPEAFF. CDR3 DNA sequence: TGTGCCAGCTCACCAATCACCGACAGGGCCCCGGAGGCTTTCTTT.

V is TRBV28 and J is TRBJ1-1; D is unresolved. The germline gives CDR1 MDHEN, CDR2 SYDVKM. This CDR3 region has 12 residues. V was trimmed by 3 bases and J by 1 base, leaving 3 bases between them. CDR3 DNA sequence: TGTGCCAGCAGTTTCGGGAACACTGAAGCTTTCTTT. This codes for CASSFGNTEAFF.

This chain uses TRBV6-5 with TRBJ2-7; perhaps TRBD2 as D (6 bases). The CDR3 consists of 16 residues. Germline V CDR1 and CDR2: MNHEY, SVGAGI. With 2 bases removed from V and 7 bases from J, the gap between germline ends came to 21 bases. Here the CDR3 DNA reads TGTGCCAGCAGTTACAAGCTACCGGGACTGGAGGGGGAGCAGTACTTC. It translates to CASSYKLPGLEGEQYF.

The chain joins TRBV2 to TRBJ2-7, with 7 bases that match TRBD1. This CDR3 comprises 13 residues. The trim removed 6 bases at V and 4 bases at J, leaving 6 bases unmatched. CDR1 and CDR2 (germline): SNHLY, FYNNEI. The chain's CDR3 is CASRGDRVYEQYF. CDR3 in DNA: TGTGCCAGCAGGGGTGACAGGGTTTACGAGCAGTACTTC. The full variable domain, its missing parts supplied by reference TRBV2 and TRBJ2-7, is EPEVTQTPSHQVTQMGQEVILRCVPISNHLYFYWYRQILGQKVEFLVSFYNNEISEKSEIFDDQFSVERPDGSNFTLKIRSTKLEDSAMYFCASRGDRVYEQYFGPGTRLTVT.

In regard to this clone: At the DNA level, this CDR3 is encoded by other sequences in the same sample as well. This rearrangement joins TRBV5-4 to TRBJ2-3; TRBD2 agrees at 10 bases. The CDR3 spans 14 residues. The V segment lost 4 bases and the J segment 3 bases; nucleotides outside the gene matches: 2. Germline V lookup: CDR1 SGHNT, CDR2 YYREEE (reference sequence). For the CDR3, the DNA is TGTGCCAGCAGCCTAGCGGGAGTAACAGATACGCAGTATTTT. Translated, it gives CASSLAGVTDTQYF.

The chain uses TRBV7-2 and TRBJ1-4; TRBD1 agrees at 8 bases. This CDR3 has 14 residues. The trim removed 4 bases at V and 7 bases at J, leaving 5 bases unmatched. Germline V gene lookup returns CDR1 SGHTA and CDR2 FQGNSA. The CDR3 DNA reads TGTGCCAGCAGCTCTGGACAGGGTTTTGAAAAACTGTTTTTT. It translates to CASSSGQGFEKLFF.

V and J are TRBV7-6 and TRBJ2-7; D is perhaps TRBD2 (6 bases). The germline V gene encodes CDR1 SGHVS and CDR2 FNYEAQ. CDR3 length equals 14 residues. The V end was cut by 5 bases, the J end by 3 bases, with 14 bases between. The DNA for the CDR3 is TGTGCCAGCAGCCGGGACCAAGCGGGCTACGAGCAGTACTTC. Translated: CASSRDQAGYEQYF.

The genes are TRBV18 and TRBJ1-1; maybe TRBD1 (5 bases). CDR1 and CDR2 from the germline V gene are KGHSH and LQKENI. The V gene lost 2 bases and the J gene lost 1 base, with 8 bases spanning the gap. The CDR3 runs to 14 residues. CDR3 DNA: TGTGCCAGCTCACCAGGAAGGGGGAACACTGAAGCTTTCTTT. Its protein product is CASSPGRGNTEAFF.

The V call is TRBV11-3, the J call TRBJ2-1; possibly TRBD1 for D (6 bases). This CDR3 is 13 amino acids long. Deletions cut 5 bases from V and 10 bases from J, with 15 bases between. Germline assignment: CDR1 SGHNT and CDR2 YENEEA. CDR3 nucleotides: TGTGCCAGCAGCCGGGGACATCCTGCAGAGCAGTTCTTC. Translating it yields CASSRGHPAEQFF.

J is TRBJ2-7 and V is TRBV5-4; D is perhaps TRBD1 (5 bases). CDR1 is SGHNT, CDR2 YYREEE, per germline (reference sequence). The CDR3 contains 19 residues. Trimming cost V 3 bases and J 0 bases, with 25 bases left between them. The CDR3: CASSSPQGSHRPSSYEQYF. In DNA form, the CDR3 reads TGTGCCAGCAGCTCCCCGCAGGGCAGCCACAGGCCTTCCTCCTACGAGCAGTACTTC.

The V and J genes are TRBV9 and TRBJ2-3, with D unclear. CDR3 size: 15 residues. V was trimmed by 0 bases and J by 0 bases, leaving 8 bases between them. Germline lookup yields CDR1 SGDLS and CDR2 YYNGEE. CDR3 sequence reads: CASSVVGDSTDTQYF. For the CDR3, the DNA is TGTGCCAGCAGCGTAGTCGGAGATAGCACAGATACGCAGTATTTT. The entire variable domain, with the rest obtained from reference TRBV9 and TRBJ2-3, is as follows: DSGVTQTPKHLITATGQRVTLRCSPRSGDLSVYWYQQSLDQGLQFLIQYYNGEERAKGNILERFSAQQFPDLHSELNLSSLELGDSALYFCASSVVGDSTDTQYFGPGTRLTVL.

A note on this clone: The same CDR3 also results from other DNA sequences found in this sample. The chain is built from TRBV18 and TRBJ1-1; D is uncertain. CDR1 and CDR2 (germline): KGHSH, LQKENI. The CDR3 has 13 amino acids. V lost 0 bases, J lost 2 bases, and 4 bases lay in between. The DNA for the CDR3 is TGTGCCAGCTCACCACCCCAAAACACTGAAGCTTTCTTT. Encoded protein: CASSPPQNTEAFF.

The chain is built from TRBV16 and TRBJ2-3, with 7 positions matching TRBD1. CDR1 is KGHSY and CDR2 is FQNENV in the germline V gene. There are 14 residues in the CDR3. Trimming at V came to 4 bases and at J to 5 bases, leaving 6 bases not matched to a gene. CDR3 loop: CASSPDRDGDTQYF. DNA of the CDR3: TGTGCCAGCAGCCCCGACAGGGATGGAGATACGCAGTATTTT.

The V call is TRBV10-3, the J call TRBJ2-7, with 8 bases identical to TRBD2. Germline trimming cut 11 bases from V and 1 base from J; bases unmatched to any gene: 13. The CDR3 totals 15 residues. The germline V gene has CDR1 ENHRY and CDR2 SYGVKD. The chain's CDR3 is CASTGGAVFSYEQYF. The CDR3 bases are TGTGCCTCGACGGGGGGGGCGGTTTTTTCCTACGAGCAGTACTTC.

The CDR3 bases are TGCGCCAGCAGCCAAGAAGGGCAGGGCGATAACACCGGGGAGCTGTTTTTT. This translates into CASSQEGQGDNTGELFF. The V call is TRBV4-3, the J call TRBJ2-2, with D tentatively TRBD1 (5 bases). The CDR3 runs 17 residues. Germline CDR1 is LGHNA and CDR2 is YSLEER. Trimming removed 0 bases at V and 2 bases at J, with 13 bases between.

J is TRBJ2-7 and V is TRBV11-3; D may be TRBD1 (6 bases). Trimming took 5 bases from V and 3 from J, leaving 17 bases between them. Germline V gives CDR1 SGHNT, CDR2 YENEEA. The CDR3 is 15 residues long. Here the CDR3 reads CASSQGTGHGYEQYF. The CDR3 region has the DNA TGTGCCAGCAGCCAAGGGACGGGACATGGCTACGAGCAGTACTTC.

This clone was picked up one time. Germline and junction disagree at one end, which may indicate a read error. The chain couples TRBV5-5 to TRBJ2-7, with TRBD1 matching over 9 bases. Germline-derived CDR1 and CDR2 are SGHKS and YYEKEE (reference sequence). The length of the CDR3 is 12 residues. The CDR3 loop reads CASSPGTGKEDF. The CDR3 nucleotides are TGTGCCAGCAGCCCTGGGACAGGGAAAGAGGACTTC.

The chain recombines TRBV2 with TRBJ2-2; possibly TRBD2 for D (6 bases). V gave up 5 bases and J gave up 5 bases, with 12 bases separating them. The CDR3 runs to 14 residues. Germline V gene sequence: CDR1 SNHLY, CDR2 FYNNEI. The DNA for the CDR3 is TGTGCCAGCAGTTGGACTACTCGTACCGGGGAGCTGTTTTTT. This encodes CASSWTTRTGELFF.

The table lists this clone with a few counts. The V and J genes are TRBV2 and TRBJ1-5; weak D call: TRBD1 (5 bases). Trimming removed 3 bases at V and 0 bases at J, with 12 bases between. CDR3 length: 16 residues. Germline lookup yields CDR1 SNHLY and CDR2 FYNNEI. CDR3 protein: CASSEAGRGSNQPQHF. CDR3 DNA sequence: TGTGCCAGCAGTGAGGCCGGGAGGGGTAGCAATCAGCCCCAGCATTTT.

Written as DNA, the CDR3 is TGTGCCAGTTCCGAGACAGGGGACAGCACAGATACGCAGTATTTT. This gives the protein CASSETGDSTDTQYF. The chain employs TRBV19 and TRBJ2-3, with 8 bases lining up with TRBD1. The ends lost 8 bases at V and 0 bases at J; junction bases unmatched: 7. This CDR3 has 15 amino acids. Per germline, CDR1 LNHDA and CDR2 SQIVND (reference sequence).

The chain is built from TRBV27 and TRBJ2-7; 8 positions match TRBD2. The CDR3 sequence is 14 residues long. With V trimmed by 5 bases and J by 7 bases, 10 bases remained unmatched. The germline V gene has CDR1 MNHEY and CDR2 SMNVEV (reference sequence). In DNA form, the CDR3 reads TGTGCCAGCAGTCACCGTAGCGGGAAAATAGAGCAGTACTTC. It codes for CASSHRSGKIEQYF.

The chain combines TRBV18 with TRBJ2-2, with D maybe TRBD2 (6 bases). Germline V gene lookup returns CDR1 KGHSH and CDR2 LQKENI. V was pared by 4 bases and J by 7 bases, with 13 bases between. The CDR3 is 14 residues long. CDR3 coding DNA: TGTGCCAGCTCACAGACGGGACTCCTCGGGGAGCTGTTTTTT. Translating it yields CASSQTGLLGELFF.

The chain has TRBV27 and TRBJ2-1; D is uncertain. Germline CDR1 is MNHEY and CDR2 is SMNVEV (reference sequence). V was pared by 1 base and J by 2 bases, with 12 bases between. The CDR3 is 16 residues long. DNA of the CDR3: TGTGCCAGCAGTTTATTCGCTAGTAGGCCCTACAATGAGCAGTTCTTC. This gives the protein CASSLFASRPYNEQFF.

The chain has TRBV2 and TRBJ2-1, with 8 bases matching TRBD2. V shed 4 bases and J 8 bases; nucleotides not matched to a gene: 7. Per germline, CDR1 SNHLY and CDR2 FYNNEI. The CDR3 consists of 14 residues. The chain's CDR3 is CASSGGRGGDEQFF. CDR3 nucleotides: TGTGCCAGCAGTGGGGGCCGGGGGGGCGATGAGCAGTTCTTC.

The chain uses TRBV13 and TRBJ2-2; no clear D gene. CDR3 length: 12 residues. V was clipped by 10 bases and J by 8 bases, with 14 bases between them. CDR1 and CDR2 from the germline V gene are PRHDT and FYEKMQ (reference sequence). CDR3 DNA: TGTGCCACCCGGGTCGGGTCGGGGGAGCTGTTTTTT. Translating it yields CATRVGSGELFF.

The V gene is TRBV19, the J gene TRBJ1-5; TRBD1 aligns across 9 bases. The trim removed 1 base at V and 6 bases at J, leaving 13 bases unmatched. CDR3 size: 18 residues. Germline CDR1 is LNHDA and CDR2 is SQIVND (reference sequence). The CDR3 nucleotides are TGTGCCAGTAGTATAGTAGGTGGGGGACAGGGTGTGGGTCAGCCCCAGCATTTT. Translating gives CASSIVGGGQGVGQPQHF.

The chain combines TRBV27 with TRBJ2-7; tentative D call: TRBD1 (5 bases). The germline V and J ends were trimmed by 3 bases and 2 bases, with 8 bases remaining between them. From germline, CDR1 is MNHEY and CDR2 SMNVEV (reference sequence). The CDR3 totals 13 residues. CDR3 region: CASSFIGAYEQYF. CDR3 DNA: TGTGCCAGCAGTTTTATAGGGGCCTACGAGCAGTACTTC.